These 22 T cell receptor beta chains share one sample of origin, sequenced in a study of beta chain features in type 1 diabetes. Overall study findings and caveats: Among all four CD4+ subsets, Type 1 diabetes patients had TCRB CDR3s that were moderately but significantly shorter.

The sequenced template was cDNA made from the entire isolated RNA. Method: immunoSEQ multiplex PCR; TCRdb's copy keeps in-frame clones and lacks some. The top ten hold over 2% of the sample, which has about 28,000 clones, about 61% seen once. Their target antigens are unknown. Sequenced sample: Tregs from blood. The source of these receptors is a woman aged 25 to 45 with type 1 diabetes.

The V and J genes are TRBV30 and TRBJ2-1; perhaps TRBD2 as D (6 bases). Germline V CDR1 and CDR2: GTSNPN, SVGIG (reference sequence). Trimming took off 4 bases at V and 5 bases at J, with 21 bases between the two ends. This CDR3 region has 16 residues. CDR3 nucleotide sequence: TGTGCCTGGACCGGACTCGCAGGGACTTCCGACAATGAGCAGTTCTTC. It translates to CAWTGLAGTSDNEQFF.

The chain employs TRBV5-4 and TRBJ1-2; maybe TRBD1 (6 bases). Germline-derived CDR1 and CDR2 are SGHNT and YYREEE (reference sequence). The CDR3 length is 14 residues. Deletions cut 4 bases from V and 2 bases from J, with 12 bases between. CDR3: CASSTPGHNYGYTF. The CDR3 nucleotides are TGTGCCAGCAGCACACCGGGACACAACTATGGCTACACCTTC.

The chain uses TRBV4-1 and TRBJ1-2; TRBD1 might be the D (5 bases). This CDR3 contains 15 residues. V was shortened by 5 bases and J by 5 bases, with 18 bases between the two germline ends. Germline V gene sequence: CDR1 MGHRA, CDR2 YSYEKL. The CDR3 nucleotides read TGCGCCAGCAGCTTAGGGGCCGTCGCGACTTATGGCTACACCTTC. Translation: CASSLGAVATYGYTF.

The V gene is TRBV19, the J gene TRBJ2-7; TRBD2 matches 8 bases. Germline CDR1 is LNHDA and CDR2 is SQIVND (reference sequence). V was pared by 7 bases and J by 1 base, with 12 bases of the junction left unmatched. The CDR3 totals 16 residues. Here the CDR3 reads CASTQRWASGSYEQYF. CDR3 nucleotide sequence: TGTGCCAGTACCCAGAGATGGGCTAGCGGGTCCTACGAGCAGTACTTC. Complete variable domain (other parts from reference TRBV19 and TRBJ2-7): DGGITQSPKYLFRKEGQNVTLSCEQNLNHDAMYWYRQDPGQGLRLIYYSQIVNDFQKGDIAEGYSVSREKKESFPLTVTSAQKNPTAFYLCASTQRWASGSYEQYFGPGTRLTVT.

This clone appeared a few times. The CDR3 loop is CASSLERLAGAYNEQFF. DNA of the CDR3: TGTGCCAGCAGCTTAGAACGACTAGCGGGCGCCTACAATGAGCAGTTCTTC. The chain joins TRBV11-2 to TRBJ2-1, with 10 bases matching TRBD2. Germline CDR1 SGHAT, CDR2 FQNNGV. V lost 0 bases and J lost 2; bases outside the gene matches: 4. The CDR3 runs to 17 residues.

This clone was seen a few times. This chain connects TRBV7-9 to TRBJ2-5, with 10 nucleotides matching TRBD2. The germline V gene has CDR1 SEHNR and CDR2 FQNEAQ (reference sequence). This CDR3 has 14 residues. Trimming at V came to 3 bases and at J to 5 bases, leaving 3 bases not matched to a gene. This CDR3 is CASSFTSGMETQYF. The CDR3 DNA follows: TGTGCCAGCAGCTTTACTAGCGGGATGGAGACCCAGTACTTC.

V usage is TRBV5-1 and J usage is TRBJ2-1, with D maybe TRBD2 (6 bases). The CDR3 length is 15 residues. Between the trimmed V and J ends, which lost 4 bases and 3 bases, there was a span of 14 bases. Germline lookup yields CDR1 SGHRS and CDR2 YFSETQ. The CDR3 region is CASSPLAANYNEQFF. DNA for the CDR3: TGCGCCAGCAGCCCACTAGCAGCCAACTACAATGAGCAGTTCTTC.

The chain links TRBV28 to TRBJ2-6, with D maybe TRBD1 (5 bases). The CDR3 covers 16 residues. Trimming took 1 base from V and 3 from J, leaving 10 bases between them. Germline V gene sequence: CDR1 MDHEN, CDR2 SYDVKM. CDR3 protein: CASSLLGQLGANVLTF. Written as DNA, the CDR3 is TGTGCCAGCAGTTTATTGGGGCAGCTTGGGGCCAACGTCCTGACTTTC.

The chain recombines TRBV19 with TRBJ2-5, with TRBD1 as a possible D gene (5 bases). Germline assignment: CDR1 LNHDA and CDR2 SQIVND (reference sequence). The CDR3 runs 11 residues. Trimming pared 5 bases from V and 5 bases from J, leaving 6 bases between. CDR3 coding DNA: TGTGCCAGTAGTGCAGGGGAGACCCAGTACTTC. This codes for CASSAGETQYF.

The chain has TRBV6-1 and TRBJ2-7; weak D call: TRBD1 (5 bases). The CDR3 length is 14 residues. Germline V gives CDR1 MNHNS, CDR2 SASEGT. V was trimmed by 5 bases and J by 3 bases, leaving 14 bases between them. CDR3 in amino acids: CASSQGFPGYEQYF. CDR3 nucleotide sequence: TGTGCCAGCAGTCAGGGTTTCCCAGGCTACGAGCAGTACTTC.

The V and J genes are TRBV30 and TRBJ2-3; 12 bases agree with TRBD2. J gave up 5 bases and V 2 bases, and 11 bases lay outside the gene matches. The CDR3 is made up of 17 amino acids. Germline CDR1 is GTSNPN and CDR2 is SVGIG (reference sequence). The CDR3 region has the DNA TGTGCCTGGAGTTTTGCTGGGCTAGCGGGAGGGAAAGATACGCAGTATTTT. Its translation: CAWSFAGLAGGKDTQYF.

This chain links TRBV7-9 with TRBJ2-7, with 10 nucleotides matching TRBD1. CDR1 is SEHNR, CDR2 FQNEAQ, per germline (reference sequence). The V segment lost 4 bases and the J segment 6 bases; nucleotides outside the gene matches: 12. The CDR3 totals 16 residues. This chain's CDR3 is CASSSYLGQGGSEQYF. The CDR3, as DNA: TGTGCCAGCAGCTCCTACCTCGGACAGGGGGGGTCCGAGCAGTACTTC.

This clone was counted only a few times. The V gene is TRBV9, the J gene TRBJ2-3, with D uncertain. CDR3 size: 13 residues. The V end lost 4 bases, the J end lost 4 bases, and 10 bases lay between the germline ends. Germline V gives CDR1 SGDLS, CDR2 YYNGEE. The CDR3 protein is CASSKQLADTQYF. Here the CDR3 DNA reads TGTGCCAGCAGCAAACAGCTCGCAGATACGCAGTATTTT. The entire variable domain, with the rest obtained from reference TRBV9 and TRBJ2-3, is as follows: DSGVTQTPKHLITATGQRVTLRCSPRSGDLSVYWYQQSLDQGLQFLIQYYNGEERAKGNILERFSAQQFPDLHSELNLSSLELGDSALYFCASSKQLADTQYFGPGTRLTVL.

In this sample, this clone turned up a few times. This chain joins TRBV5-1 and TRBJ2-5; 11 bases are shared with TRBD2. The DNA matches TRBJ2-7 better at its end, which makes the J call doubtful. CDR1 is SGHRS, CDR2 YFSETQ, per germline. This CDR3 comprises 16 residues. CDR3 DNA sequence: TGCGCCAGCAGCTCCGGACTAGCGGGTATCTCCTACGAGCAGTACTTC. This codes for CASSSGLAGISYEQYF.

This clone was seen a handful of times. The chain combines TRBV7-2 with TRBJ2-1; TRBD1 matches at 10 bases. Trimming removed 5 bases from V and 10 bases from J; junction bases left unmatched: 8. Germline CDR1 reads SGHTA; CDR2 reads FQGNSA. There are 14 residues in the CDR3. The DNA of the CDR3 is TGTGCCAGCAGCCCGGGACAGGGGATAGGGGAGCAGTTCTTC. As protein: CASSPGQGIGEQFF.

Only a few counts were recorded for this clone. V usage is TRBV5-1 and J usage is TRBJ2-5; 8 bases fit TRBD2. Germline V gene lookup returns CDR1 SGHRS and CDR2 YFSETQ. Trimming cost V 2 bases and J 0 bases; bases outside gene matches: 3. This CDR3 spans 15 amino acids. Written as DNA, the CDR3 is TGCGCCAGCAGCTTTGGTAGCGGGAACCAAGAGACCCAGTACTTC. It translates to CASSFGSGNQETQYF.

This chain uses TRBV5-1 with TRBJ2-7, with 8 bases identical to TRBD1. The CDR3 has 15 residues. J was trimmed by 0 bases and V by 4 bases; bases with no gene match: 6. Germline CDR1 is SGHRS and CDR2 is YFSETQ. This CDR3 reads CASSPGQVSSYEQYF. In DNA form, the CDR3 reads TGCGCCAGCAGCCCGGGACAGGTGTCCTCCTACGAGCAGTACTTC.

This clone is labeled medium-sized. The chain has TRBV20-1 and TRBJ1-2, with D unresolved. Germline assignment: CDR1 DFQATT and CDR2 SNEGSKA (reference sequence). The CDR3 sequence is 11 residues long. V lost 2 bases, J lost 5 bases, and 6 bases lay in between. The CDR3 reads CSARSEYGYTF. The CDR3 region has the DNA TGCAGTGCTAGATCCGAGTATGGCTACACCTTC.

The J gene is TRBJ1-2, the V gene TRBV6-1; D unresolved. This CDR3 comprises 13 residues. The V and J ends lost 2 bases and 3 bases respectively, with 7 bases between them. Per the germline V gene, CDR1 is MNHNS and CDR2 is SASEGT. The CDR3 is CASSERPDYGYTF. The CDR3 DNA reads as TGTGCCAGCAGTGAACGCCCGGACTATGGCTACACCTTC.

This clone was counted only a few times. This chain connects TRBV6-6 to TRBJ1-2; D remains unclear. CDR1 is MNHNY and CDR2 is SVGAGI in the germline V gene (reference sequence). The CDR3 has 11 amino acids. V lost 5 bases and J 7 bases, leaving 8 bases between the germline ends. CDR3 residues: CASSQDLGYTF. CDR3 in DNA: TGTGCCAGCAGTCAGGATCTTGGCTACACCTTC.

The rearrangement uses TRBV10-2 and TRBJ2-7; no reliable D call. CDR1 and CDR2 (germline): WSHSY, SAAADI. This CDR3 is built from 14 residues. V was cut by 6 bases and J by 0 bases, with 12 bases left in between. CDR3 bases: TGCGCCAGCAGGACGTACACTACCTCCTACGAGCAGTACTTC. As protein: CASRTYTTSYEQYF.

This sequence joins TRBV11-2 and TRBJ1-1; weak D call: TRBD1 (6 bases). V lost 3 bases to trimming and J lost 4 bases, with 6 bases between them. Germline loops: CDR1 SGHAT, CDR2 FQNNGV. The CDR3 loop spans 12 amino acids. This CDR3 is CASSFRGTEAFF. Written as DNA, the CDR3 is TGTGCCAGCAGCTTCAGGGGCACTGAAGCTTTCTTT.